This TCR beta chain is drawn from a study of shared clonotypes between healthy human individuals. The protocol was immunoSEQ multiplex PCR, while the TCRdb copy is restricted to in-frame clones and leaves out a portion. Here the sample spans some 580,000 clones, roughly 97% being singletons. V dropped 0 bases and J dropped 4; count of bases not matched to a gene: 4. Germline V CDR1 and CDR2: LNHDA, SQIVND (reference sequence). This CDR3 is built from 16 residues. The material sequenced was naive CD4+ T cells sorted from blood. Subset defined: CD45RA+ positively selected. The rearrangement uses TRBV19 and TRBJ2-1; 9 nucleotides agree with TRBD2. This receptor was identified in a woman under 40 in good health. The CDR3 loop reads CASSIDKLAGYNEQFF. CDR3 DNA sequence: TGTGCCAGTAGTATAGATAAGCTAGCGGGATACAATGAGCAGTTCTTC.